Reported below is one TCR beta chain. The sample comes from a study of shared clonotypes between healthy human individuals. The V gene lost 1 base and the J gene lost 9 bases, with 20 bases spanning the gap. Germline values: CDR1 SGHDT, CDR2 YYEEEE. The length of the CDR3 is 16 residues. CD8 cells classed as naive were CD45RO-negative and positively selected for CCR7, excluding terminally differentiated effector memory CD45RA+ cells. Sequenced by immunoSEQ multiplex PCR; TCRdb stores in-frame clones only, minus some. The sample includes around 2,000,000 clones, about 93% of them seen just once. The chain carries TRBV5-6 and TRBJ2-1; D ambiguous. Material: naive CD8+ T cells from PBMCs. The receptor's source is a man aged 18 to 30 in good health. Some clones in this sample may be carry-over from other donors' samples. The CDR3 sequence is CASSLYYLSGSPEQFF. CDR3 nucleotides: TGTGCCAGCAGCTTGTACTACCTGAGTGGTAGCCCTGAGCAGTTCTTC.